This T cell receptor (beta chain) was recovered during a study of T cell changes during pregnancy in multiple sclerosis. Produced via immunoSEQ multiplex PCR; TCRdb's table is partial and in-frame only. The sample carries 40,000 to 60,000 clones, 85% to 95% recorded once. Germline CDR1 KGHSH, CDR2 LQKENI. The CDR3 covers 16 residues. Trimming took 4 bases from V and 0 from J, leaving 12 bases between them. The material was CD8+ T cells from peripheral blood mononuclear cells, obtained in the second trimester of pregnancy. The chain joins TRBV18 to TRBJ2-2, with D hard to call. The sequence came from a female donor with multiple sclerosis, enrolled in a pregnancy study. This CDR3 reads CASSLEERPNTGELFF. In nucleotides, the CDR3 is TGTGCCAGCTCACTTGAGGAAAGGCCGAACACCGGGGAGCTGTTTTTT.